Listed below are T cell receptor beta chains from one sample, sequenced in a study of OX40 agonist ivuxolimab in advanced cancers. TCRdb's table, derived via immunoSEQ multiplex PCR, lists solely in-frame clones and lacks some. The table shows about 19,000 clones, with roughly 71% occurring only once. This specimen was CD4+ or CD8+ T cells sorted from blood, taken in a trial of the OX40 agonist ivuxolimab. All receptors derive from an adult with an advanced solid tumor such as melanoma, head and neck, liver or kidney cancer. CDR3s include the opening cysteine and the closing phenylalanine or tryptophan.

CDR3 protein: CASSLWGDSGNTIYF
V gene: TRBV7-8
J gene: TRBJ1-3

CDR3 protein: CASSLAAGGNYEQYF
V gene: TRBV27
J gene: TRBJ2-7

CDR3 protein: CSVEGLVYNEQFF
V gene: TRBV29-1
J gene: TRBJ2-1

CDR3 protein: CASSFGQGKETQYF
V gene: TRBV7-2
J gene: TRBJ2-5

CDR3 protein: CATSREDENSPLHF
V gene: TRBV15
J gene: TRBJ1-6

CDR3 protein: CASSPEGGGGYEQYF
V gene: TRBV4-2
J gene: TRBJ2-7

CDR3 protein: CASSEGSGGFGYTF
V gene: TRBV13
J gene: TRBJ1-2

CDR3 protein: CASSQGTSDTQYF
V gene: TRBV4-1
J gene: TRBJ2-3

CDR3 protein: CASSPWNGLRWEQFF
V gene: TRBV7-8
J gene: TRBJ2-1

CDR3 protein: CASSLYPAGQGWYNEQFF
V gene: TRBV28
J gene: TRBJ2-1

CDR3 protein: CASSYSLAGDEQYF
V gene: TRBV27
J gene: TRBJ2-7

CDR3 protein: CASSLGSGGAQETQYF
V gene: TRBV7-9
J gene: TRBJ2-5

CDR3 protein: CASSLVPGGTMNTEAFF
V gene: TRBV5-1
J gene: TRBJ1-1

CDR3 protein: CASSGTGGETQYF
V gene: TRBV11-2
J gene: TRBJ2-5

CDR3 protein: CASSIGQGNTEAFF
V gene: TRBV19
J gene: TRBJ1-1

CDR3 protein: CASSTSAGGTTDTQYF
V gene: TRBV5-1
J gene: TRBJ2-3

CDR3 protein: CASSLDTSGSLYEQYF
V gene: TRBV11-2
J gene: TRBJ2-7

CDR3 protein: CASSLGVRRDGYTF
V gene: TRBV7-9
J gene: TRBJ1-2

CDR3 protein: CASSPPGETQYF
V gene: TRBV14
J gene: TRBJ2-5

CDR3 protein: CASSHRDGGLAGSYEQYF
V gene: TRBV27
J gene: TRBJ2-7

CDR3 protein: CASSFPGTEAFF
V gene: TRBV28
J gene: TRBJ1-1

CDR3 protein: CASSSSLVTGELFF
V gene: TRBV11-1
J gene: TRBJ2-2

CDR3 protein: CASSERTGAYYEQYF
V gene: TRBV2
J gene: TRBJ2-7

CDR3 protein: CASSMEWTEAFF
V gene: TRBV7-9
J gene: TRBJ1-1

CDR3 protein: CASSSGGGPGNTIYF
V gene: TRBV6-5
J gene: TRBJ1-3

CDR3 protein: CASSIDRVNTEAFF
V gene: TRBV6-5
J gene: TRBJ1-1

CDR3 protein: CASSFSSNSYNEQFF
V gene: TRBV28
J gene: TRBJ2-1

CDR3 protein: CASSLGRTPYGYTF
V gene: TRBV7-8
J gene: TRBJ1-2

CDR3 protein: CASSVGGTATGELFF
V gene: TRBV9
J gene: TRBJ2-2

CDR3 protein: CASSLAWGQAYEQYF
V gene: TRBV11-1
J gene: TRBJ2-7

CDR3 protein: CASSSRLAGATGELFF
V gene: TRBV5-1
J gene: TRBJ2-2

CDR3 protein: CASSLEPGGFNQPQHF
V gene: TRBV7-2
J gene: TRBJ1-5

CDR3 protein: CASSLGEFSGGYTF
V gene: TRBV27
J gene: TRBJ1-2

CDR3 protein: CASSQDARGVYNEQFF
V gene: TRBV4-1
J gene: TRBJ2-1

CDR3 protein: CASSSQAGGAQLSNEQFF
V gene: TRBV7-6
J gene: TRBJ2-1

CDR3 protein: CASSQDDARNQPQHF
V gene: TRBV4-1
J gene: TRBJ1-5

CDR3 protein: CASSPGGVTQETQYF
V gene: TRBV7-9
J gene: TRBJ2-5

CDR3 protein: CASSPPGLYQETQYF
V gene: TRBV23-1
J gene: TRBJ2-5

CDR3 protein: CATSRERQELNEKLFF
V gene: TRBV15
J gene: TRBJ1-4

CDR3 protein: CASSSGTSAGELFF
V gene: TRBV6-4
J gene: TRBJ2-2

CDR3 protein: CASSQFYRGGTGELFF
V gene: TRBV4-3
J gene: TRBJ2-2

CDR3 protein: CSASLVYEQYF
V gene: TRBV20-1
J gene: TRBJ2-7

CDR3 protein: CASSPDRGPQNQPQHF
V gene: TRBV28
J gene: TRBJ1-5

CDR3 protein: CASSYGTATSTDTQYF
V gene: TRBV6-5
J gene: TRBJ2-3

CDR3 protein: CASSPPGDEQFF
V gene: TRBV19
J gene: TRBJ2-1